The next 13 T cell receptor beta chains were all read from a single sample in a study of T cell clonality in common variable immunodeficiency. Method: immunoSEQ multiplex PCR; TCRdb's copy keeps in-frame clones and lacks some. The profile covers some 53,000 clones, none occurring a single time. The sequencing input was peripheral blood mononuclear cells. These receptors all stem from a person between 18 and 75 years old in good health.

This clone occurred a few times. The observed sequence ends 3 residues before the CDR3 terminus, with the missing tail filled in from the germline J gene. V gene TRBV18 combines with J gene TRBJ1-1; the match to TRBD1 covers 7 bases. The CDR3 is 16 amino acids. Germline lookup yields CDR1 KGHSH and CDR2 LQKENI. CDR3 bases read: TGTGCCAGCTCACCACCGAGGGAGGGGGCCAAAAACATT. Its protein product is CASSPPREGAKNI. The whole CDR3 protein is CASSPPREGAKNIAFF.

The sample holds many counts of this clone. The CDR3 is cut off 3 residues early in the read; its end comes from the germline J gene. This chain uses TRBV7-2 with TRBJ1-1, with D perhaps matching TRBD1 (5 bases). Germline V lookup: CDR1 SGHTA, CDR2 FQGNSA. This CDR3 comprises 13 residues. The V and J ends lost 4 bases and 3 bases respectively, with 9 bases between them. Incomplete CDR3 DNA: TGTGCCAGCAGCTGGGGGGGGGACACTGAA. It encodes CASSWGGDTE. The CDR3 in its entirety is CASSWGGDTEAFF. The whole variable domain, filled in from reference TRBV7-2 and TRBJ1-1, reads GAGVSQSPSNKVTEKGKDVELRCDPISGHTALYWYRQSLGQGLEFLIYFQGNSAPDKSGLPSDRFSAERTGGSVSTLTIQRTQQEDSAVYLCASSWGGDTEAFFGQGTRLTVV.

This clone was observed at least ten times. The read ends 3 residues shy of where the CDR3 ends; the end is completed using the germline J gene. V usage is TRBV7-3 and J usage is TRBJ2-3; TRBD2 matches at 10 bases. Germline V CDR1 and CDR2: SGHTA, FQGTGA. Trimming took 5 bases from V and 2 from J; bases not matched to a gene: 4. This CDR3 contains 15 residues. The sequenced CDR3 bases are TGTGCCAGCAGCCCCGGGACTAGCGACACAGATACG. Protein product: CASSPGTSDTDT. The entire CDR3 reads CASSPGTSDTDTQYF.

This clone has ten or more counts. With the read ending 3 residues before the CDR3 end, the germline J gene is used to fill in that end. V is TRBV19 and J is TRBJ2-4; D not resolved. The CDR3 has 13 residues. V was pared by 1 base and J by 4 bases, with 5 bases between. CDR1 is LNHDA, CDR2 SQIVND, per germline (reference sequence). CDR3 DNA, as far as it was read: TGTGCCAGTAGTATAGTCCTGAAAAACATT. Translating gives CASSIVLKNI. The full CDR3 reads CASSIVLKNIQYF.

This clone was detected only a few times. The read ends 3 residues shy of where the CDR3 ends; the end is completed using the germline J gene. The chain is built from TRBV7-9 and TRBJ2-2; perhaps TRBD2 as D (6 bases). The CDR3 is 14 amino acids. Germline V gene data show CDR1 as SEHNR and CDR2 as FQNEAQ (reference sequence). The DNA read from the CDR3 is TGTGCCAGCAGCCTGGAGTGGACTAATGAAAAG. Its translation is CASSLEWTNEK. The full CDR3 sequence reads CASSLEWTNEKLFF.

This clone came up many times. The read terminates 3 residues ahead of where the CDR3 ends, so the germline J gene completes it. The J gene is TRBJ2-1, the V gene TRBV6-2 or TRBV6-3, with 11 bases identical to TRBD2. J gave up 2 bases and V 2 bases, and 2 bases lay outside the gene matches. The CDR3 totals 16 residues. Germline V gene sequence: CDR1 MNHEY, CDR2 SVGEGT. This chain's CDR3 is CASSYGTSGAYNEQFF. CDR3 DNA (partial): TGTGCCAGCAGTTACGGGACTAGCGGCGCCTACAATGAG.

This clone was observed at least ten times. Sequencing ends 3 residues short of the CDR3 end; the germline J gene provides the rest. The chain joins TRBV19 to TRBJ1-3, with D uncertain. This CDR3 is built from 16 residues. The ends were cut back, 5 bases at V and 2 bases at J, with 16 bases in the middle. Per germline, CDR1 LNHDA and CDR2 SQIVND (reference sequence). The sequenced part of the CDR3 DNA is TGTGCCAGTAGTTCTGGCAGTCAGTCCACTGGAAACACC. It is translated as CASSSGSQSTGNT. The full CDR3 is CASSSGSQSTGNTIYF.

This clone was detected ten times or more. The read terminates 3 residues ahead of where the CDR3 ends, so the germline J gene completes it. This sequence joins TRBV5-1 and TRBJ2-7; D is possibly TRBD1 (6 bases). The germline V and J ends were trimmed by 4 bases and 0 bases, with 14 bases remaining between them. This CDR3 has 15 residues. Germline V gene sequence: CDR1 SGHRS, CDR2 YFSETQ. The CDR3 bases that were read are TGCGCCAGCAGCCAGTCCCGGGACACCTCCTACGAG. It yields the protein CASSQSRDTSYE. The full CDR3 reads CASSQSRDTSYEQYF.

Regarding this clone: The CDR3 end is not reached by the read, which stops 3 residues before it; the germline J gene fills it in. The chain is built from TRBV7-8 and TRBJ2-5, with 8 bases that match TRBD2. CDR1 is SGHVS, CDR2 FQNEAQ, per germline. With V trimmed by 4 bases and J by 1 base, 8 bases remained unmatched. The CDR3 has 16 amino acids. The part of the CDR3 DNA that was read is TGTGCCAGCAGCTCTCTAGCGGGTACCCCCCAAGAGACC. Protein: CASSSLAGTPQET. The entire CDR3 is CASSSLAGTPQETQYF.

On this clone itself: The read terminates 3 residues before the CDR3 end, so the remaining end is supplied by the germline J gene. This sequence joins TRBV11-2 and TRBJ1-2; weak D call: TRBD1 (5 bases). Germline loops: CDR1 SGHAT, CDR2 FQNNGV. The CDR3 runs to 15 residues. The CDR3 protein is CASSRINQGLDGYTF. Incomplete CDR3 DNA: TGTGCCAGCAGCCGAATCAACCAGGGACTCGACGGC. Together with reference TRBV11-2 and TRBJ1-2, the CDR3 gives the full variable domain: EAGVAQSPRYKIIEKRQSVAFWCNPISGHATLYWYQQILGQGPKLLIQFQNNGVVDDSQLPKDRFSAERLKGVDSTLKIQPAKLEDSAVYLCASSRINQGLDGYTFGSGTRLTVV.

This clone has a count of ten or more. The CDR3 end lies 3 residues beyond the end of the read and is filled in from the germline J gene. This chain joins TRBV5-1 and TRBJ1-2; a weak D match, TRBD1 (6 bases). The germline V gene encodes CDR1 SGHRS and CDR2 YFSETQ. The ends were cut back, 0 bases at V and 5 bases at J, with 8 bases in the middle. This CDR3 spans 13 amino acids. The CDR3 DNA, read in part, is TGCGCCAGCAGCTTGGAAGGACAGTATGGC. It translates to CASSLEGQYG. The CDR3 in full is CASSLEGQYGYTF.

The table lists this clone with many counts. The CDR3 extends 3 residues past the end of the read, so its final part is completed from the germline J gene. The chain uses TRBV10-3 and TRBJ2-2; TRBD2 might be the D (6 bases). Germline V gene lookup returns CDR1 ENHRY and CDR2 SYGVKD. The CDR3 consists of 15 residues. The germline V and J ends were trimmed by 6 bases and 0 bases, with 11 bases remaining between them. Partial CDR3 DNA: TGTGCCATCAGGGGGGGACTGGCGAACACCGGGGAG. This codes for CAIRGGLANTGE. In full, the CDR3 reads CAIRGGLANTGELFF.

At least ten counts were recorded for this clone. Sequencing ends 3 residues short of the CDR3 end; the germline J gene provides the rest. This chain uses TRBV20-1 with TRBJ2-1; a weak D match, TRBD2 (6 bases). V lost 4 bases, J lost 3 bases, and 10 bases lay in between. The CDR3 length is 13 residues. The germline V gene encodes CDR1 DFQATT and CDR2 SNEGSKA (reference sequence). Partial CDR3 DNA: TGCAGTGCTATTTTGCGGGACTACAATGAG. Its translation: CSAILRDYNE. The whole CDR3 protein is CSAILRDYNEQFF.